This section outlines one T cell receptor beta chain sequence together with its context. Its target antigen remains unknown. No base quality values were provided; no much bigger clone lies one nucleotide off. Using the immunoSEQ multiplex PCR assay, the TCRB and TCRAD loci were amplified from a standardized quantity of quality-controlled genomic DNA. Amplicons spanned the V(D)J region at a length sufficient to cover the CDR3 and identify V and J genes. The commercial immunoSEQ service was used to sequence amplicons on an Illumina platform. On the study's bioinformatics: Primer bias and sequencing errors were corrected as previously described, and TCRAD and TCRB definitions were based on the IMGT database. immunoSEQ Analyzer 3.0 and VDJTools were used for repertoire analysis, which covered basic statistics, V/J segment usage, diversity estimates, rarefaction and pairwise overlap. Diversity was estimated with Chao1, ChaoE, Efron-Thisted, Shannon and inverse Simpson indices, and also on datasets down-sampled to the smallest sample. Repertoire overlap used strict matching of CDR3 nucleotide sequence, V gene and J gene, with Jaccard-based multidimensional scaling clustering. TCRdb provides this immuneACCESS table in a form limited to in-frame rearrangements. Some clones are lacking; in checked studies, under half of them reflect an unresolved V gene, and why the rest are absent is not known. V, J and clone size reflect that table, while D and trimming were determined from the DNA. For this sample there are about 46,000 clones; about 95% appear just once. The top ten clones comprise approximately 0.17% of the sample.

The CDR3 holds 16 amino acids from the cysteine to the phenylalanine. This entry keeps only the CDR3 DNA: 48 bases, framed from base 1. CDR1 and CDR2 are drawn from the germline V gene: KGHSH, LQKENI. The V end gives up 0 bases and the J end 13 bases, leaving 11 bases in the junction not matched to a gene. Donors were immunologically healthy infants undergoing open corrective cardiac surgery for congenital heart defects in Finland. During surgery, a small roughly 0.45-1 mL aliquot of peripheral blood was collected from four of the eight donors. Instead of starting from a fixed cell number, genomic DNA extraction from blood samples used all available leukocytes. ACK lysis buffer was used to remove erythrocytes from the blood, and the remaining leukocytes were kept as pellets at -70 degrees C. Genomic DNA was extracted from frozen cell pellets with a QIAsymphony instrument. These data belong to a study of human thymus T cells (dated by TCRdb to 2020 to 2022). Regarding the research as a whole: The study characterized TCR alpha and beta repertoires from about 8 infant thymus samples and a few related peripheral blood samples. The infant donors were about 6 to 250 days old, and the cohort included six or seven males and a couple of females.

Here is what the overall study found, with its caveats: V and J gene segment usage appeared biased in both thymic and peripheral blood repertoires. On average, thymus samples yielded about 730,000 unique TCRB clonotypes, whereas blood samples yielded 65,000 to 100,000.

This sequence was found in a girl less than two years old with a congenital heart defect but otherwise immunologically healthy. The chain links TRBV18 with TRBJ2-1, with 11 central nucleotides matching TRBD2. Sequencing was performed on blood. The CDR3: CASSPPPGLAAHQQFF. The nucleotides read TGTGCCAGCTCACCACCGCCGGGACTAGCGGCTCACCAACAGTTCTTC.